Sequencing of this T cell receptor (beta chain) was carried out in a study of T cell repertoires in cytomegalovirus infection. Study-level background: Indications of both CMV infection and matching HLA type were provided by public TCR beta signatures.

General observations from the study: Clonotype analysis showed dominance of the ex vivo response by HLA-C-restricted CMV-specific TCR beta clonotypes.

TCRdb re-analysed the reads in MiXCR, keeping a single row per CDR3 protein. This sample carries hundreds of thousands of distinct CDR3 sequences, under 45% of them seen once, and the ten largest clones take 43%. Concerning this clonotype itself: What it binds is not known.

V was trimmed by 5 bases and J by 3 bases, leaving 11 bases between them. Per the germline V gene, CDR1 is SGHVS and CDR2 is FNYEAQ. This CDR3 region has 13 residues. The sequenced sample was cultured PBMCs, obtained from culture after CMV antigen stimulation. This TCR derives from a human donor in good health (CMV status not recorded). Some clones in this sample may be carry-over from other donors' samples. The V and J genes are TRBV7-6 and TRBJ2-7; D possibly corresponds to TRBD2 (6 bases). The CDR3 region is CASSQSGDYEQYF. DNA of the CDR3: TGTGCCAGCAGCCAATCGGGGGACTACGAGCAGTACTTC. Based on the CDR3 plus reference TRBV7-6 and TRBJ2-7, the full variable domain is GAGVSQSPRYKVTKRGQDVALRCDPISGHVSLYWYRQALGQGPEFLTYFNYEAQQDKSGLPNDRFSAERPEGSISTLTIQRTEQRDSAMYRCASSQSGDYEQYFGPGTRLTVT.